These T cell receptor beta chains were read from a single sample in a study of T cells in Graves' hyperthyroidism and ophthalmopathy. TCRdb used MiXCR to reprocess the multiplex PCR reads, holding one entry per CDR3 protein. The data show a few hundred thousand distinct CDR3 sequences, with less than 25% seen just once and approximately 25% held by the top ten. Sample: blood. The origin of the receptors is a man between 18 and 29 years old with Graves' hyperthyroidism. Both conserved end residues are part of each CDR3. A D gene is named only where the DNA matches it firmly. Not every row has a clone size; where given, it reads once, few, many or a size class.

clone size	V gene	J gene	D gene	CDR3 DNA	CDR3 protein
few	TRBV27	TRBJ2-3	TRBD2	TGTGCCAGCAGCCCAAACCTAGCGGGGGGTACAGATACGCAGTATTTT	CASSPNLAGGTDTQYF
few	TRBV30	TRBJ1-5	.	TGTGCCTGGAGTGGAGGGCAGGGCGATCAGCCCCAGCATTTT	CAWSGGQGDQPQHF
.	TRBV12-3/TRBV12-4	TRBJ2-7	.	TGTGCCAGCAGTTTAAGTGCTAGCGTCTCCTACGAGCAGTACTTC	CASSLSASVSYEQYF
.	TRBV28	TRBJ2-7	TRBD2	TGTGCCAGCAGTTCCCCCGGGACTAGCGGCTACGAGCAGTACTTC	CASSSPGTSGYEQYF
many	TRBV19	TRBJ1-1	TRBD1	TGTGCCAGTAGCGACAGGGACACTGAAGCTTTCTTT	CASSDRDTEAFF
.	TRBV7-9	TRBJ2-7	TRBD2	TGTGCCAGCAGCCTCCTTGGAGCGGGGGGCTCCAACGAGCAGTACTTC	CASSLLGAGGSNEQYF
many	TRBV6-5	TRBJ1-1	.	TGTGCCAGCAGTTACTCTGGGTCCGGGCAGGGGTTGACTGAAGCTTTCTTT	CASSYSGSGQGLTEAFF
.	TRBV12-3/TRBV12-4	TRBJ1-6	.	TGTGCCAGCACAATAACTCTTGGGAATTCACCCCTCCACTTT	CASTITLGNSPLHF
.	TRBV28	TRBJ2-2	.	TGTGCCAGCAGCTCCGATACAGTTAACACCGGGGAGCTGTTTTTT	CASSSDTVNTGELFF
many	TRBV24-1	TRBJ2-7	TRBD1	TGTGCCACCAGTGATTCGACAGGGGAGCAGTACTTC	CATSDSTGEQYF
many	TRBV19	TRBJ1-5	TRBD1	TGTGCCAGTAGGAAACAGGGGGCCATTGAGCCCCAGCATTTT	CASRKQGAIEPQHF
.	TRBV18	TRBJ1-5	.	TGTGCCAGCTCACAGAGGGATCAACAGCCCCAGCATTTT	CASSQRDQQPQHF
.	TRBV6-5	TRBJ1-2	.	TGTGCCAGCAGTTACTCCGACGGGGGAGGCGATTTATATGGCTACACCTTC	CASSYSDGGGDLYGYTF
many	TRBV4-1	TRBJ2-2	.	TGCGCCAGCAGCCAAAAACTACTCTTCGAGAACACCGGGGAGCTGTTTTTT	CASSQKLLFENTGELFF
.	TRBV20-1	TRBJ2-7	.	TGCAGTGCTAGCAGGGAAAGGACTGGATCTGGCGAGCAGTACTTC	CSASRERTGSGEQYF
many	TRBV11-2	TRBJ2-7	TRBD1	TGTGCCAGCAGCCCCCAGACAGGGGCCTACGAGCAGTACTTC	CASSPQTGAYEQYF
many	TRBV10-3	TRBJ1-1	.	TGTGCCATCAATCCGGGAAAGAACACTGAAGCTTTCTTT	CAINPGKNTEAFF
many	TRBV6-1	TRBJ1-1	.	TGTGCCAGCATTGGCCTGTGGAACACTGAAGCTTTCTTT	CASIGLWNTEAFF
.	TRBV12-3/TRBV12-4	TRBJ1-2	TRBD1	TGTGCCAGCAGCGAACCGGGACAGGGGTATGGCTACACCTTC	CASSEPGQGYGYTF
many	TRBV12-3/TRBV12-4	TRBJ1-2	.	TGTGCCAGCGCATCATGGGCCGGTGGCTACACCTTC	CASASWAGGYTF
many	TRBV2	TRBJ1-1	TRBD1	TGTGCCAGCAGTCGGACAGGGTTGAACACTGAAGCTTTCTTT	CASSRTGLNTEAFF
many	TRBV6-1	TRBJ1-5	.	TGTGCCAGCTCTCACACGGGTAGCAATCAGCCCCAGCATTTT	CASSHTGSNQPQHF
few	TRBV5-6	TRBJ1-6	.	TGTGCCAGCAGCTCAGGACGGCCTTATTCACCCCTCCACTTT	CASSSGRPYSPLHF
many	TRBV18	TRBJ1-5	.	TGTGCCAGCTCACCCCGCGACAGCAGTCAGCCCCAGCATTTT	CASSPRDSSQPQHF
many	TRBV28	TRBJ2-7	.	TGTGCCAGCAGTTTACCGGGGACCCTGGGTGATTACGAGCAGTACTTC	CASSLPGTLGDYEQYF
few	TRBV19	TRBJ1-2	.	TGTGCCACTTCAGGGTCGTTCCAAGGCTACACCTTC	CATSGSFQGYTF
.	TRBV6-1	TRBJ1-2	TRBD1	TGTGCCAGCAGTGAAAGCAGGGGGTTTAACTATGGCTACACCTTC	CASSESRGFNYGYTF
.	TRBV27	TRBJ2-4	.	TGTGCCAGCCAAAGTCAGGCAGGGCAAAACATTAAGTACTTC	CASQSQAGQNIKYF
.	TRBV20-1	TRBJ1-5	.	TGCAGTGCTAGATTAGGAAGGGGTTGGCAGCCCCAGCATTTT	CSARLGRGWQPQHF
many	TRBV6-5	TRBJ1-1	.	TGTGCCAGCAGTTACGGACCTGCGGTTGAAGCTTTCTTT	CASSYGPAVEAFF
many	TRBV11-2	TRBJ1-1	.	TGTGCCAGCAGCCCGGAAGGGCGGGAGAACACTGAAGCTTTCTTT	CASSPEGRENTEAFF
many	TRBV20-1	TRBJ1-5	.	TGCAGTGCTAGGACCCCAAATCAGCCCCAGCATTTT	CSARTPNQPQHF
.	TRBV7-9	TRBJ2-5	.	TGTGCCAGCAGCTTAATGGGAATGGTGGGCCAAGAGACCCAGTACTTC	CASSLMGMVGQETQYF
.	TRBV11-2	TRBJ1-2	.	TGTGCCAGCAGCTTCGACCTAAGGCGAGGCTACACCTTC	CASSFDLRRGYTF
many	TRBV12-5	TRBJ1-1	.	TGTGCTAGTGGTCCCCTGGGTGACGGTGAAGCTTTCTTT	CASGPLGDGEAFF
many	TRBV5-1	TRBJ2-4	TRBD1	TGCGCCAGCAGCTTAGGGACAGATAGAACCCGGCTAGCCAAAAACATTCAGTACTTC	CASSLGTDRTRLAKNIQYF
many	TRBV28	TRBJ2-5	TRBD1	TGTGCCAGCAGTTTGCCCCGGGACAGGGGAGAGACCCAGTACTTC	CASSLPRDRGETQYF
.	TRBV5-6	TRBJ2-7	TRBD2	TGTGCCAGCAGCTTGATGAGCGGGAGTTTCTCCTACGAGCAGTACTTC	CASSLMSGSFSYEQYF
many	TRBV6-1	TRBJ1-6	.	TGTGCCAGCAGTGAGGAGGGCCCTAATTCACCCCTCCACTTT	CASSEEGPNSPLHF
.	TRBV6-1	TRBJ2-5	TRBD2	TGTGCCAGCAGTGAAGCTAGCGGGGGGTACCAAGAGACCCAGTACTTC	CASSEASGGYQETQYF
.	TRBV6-5	TRBJ2-2	.	TGTGCCAGCATTAGCGGAGAGATGGGAGGGGAGCTGTTTTTT	CASISGEMGGELFF
.	TRBV6-1	TRBJ2-7	.	TGTGCCAGCAGCGGCAGAGCTTACGATCAGTACTTC	CASSGRAYDQYF
many	TRBV6-2/TRBV6-3	TRBJ2-5	.	TGTGCCAGCAGTTACCCGGGACTCCGGCAAGAGACCCAGTACTTC	CASSYPGLRQETQYF
many	TRBV2	TRBJ2-7	.	TGTGCCAGCAGTCCTTACGAGCAGTACTTC	CASSPYEQYF
many	TRBV2	TRBJ2-5	.	TGTGCCAGCCAGAACCAGGGTGGAAGAGAGACCCAGTACTTC	CASQNQGGRETQYF